This T cell receptor (beta chain) was sequenced during a study of shared clonotypes between healthy human individuals. Study-wide findings and caveats: Sharing across several donors was seen in around 5% of naive CD4 clonotypes.

As concerns this clone: Its antigen is unknown.

The authors ran the assay at deep level. Sorted-subset replicate PCR reactions contained 150 to 200 ng DNA, corresponding to approximately 30,000 T cell genomes. TCRdb's table, derived via immunoSEQ multiplex PCR, lists solely in-frame clones and lacks some. The sample has about 640,000 clones; 55% to 75% are singletons. V was clipped by 8 bases and J by 4 bases, with 20 bases between them. The CDR3 totals 15 residues. Per germline, CDR1 LGHNA and CDR2 YNFKEQ. The clonotype was recovered from a woman aged 25 to 39 in good health. The chain carries TRBV4-2 and TRBJ1-1; possibly TRBD1 for D (6 bases). The source material was memory CD4+ T cells sorted from blood. Subset given: CD45RA-negative fraction. DNA for the CDR3: TGTGCCAGCCAAAAGGGGCAAGGACAGACCACTGAAGCTTTCTTT. This encodes CASQKGQGQTTEAFF.